The 20 T cell receptor beta chains in this list originate from one sample, sequenced in a study of blood T cell repertoires in COVID-19. Clones were sequenced by immunoSEQ multiplex PCR, and TCRdb holds only the in-frame ones, with some missing. The sample has about 180,000 clones; 86% are singletons. Sequencing was carried out using peripheral blood. The receptors come from a man in his 70s with active or convalescent COVID-19.

Remarks on this clone: The junction shows a germline mismatch at one end, possibly a read error. The CDR3 sequence is CASNGVYSSTDTQYF. The CDR3, as DNA: TGTGCGAGTAACGGGGTTTATTCTAGCACAGATACGCAGTATTTT. This rearrangement joins TRBV19 to TRBJ2-3, with D possibly TRBD2 on 5 matching bases. This CDR3 spans 15 amino acids. CDR1 is LNHDA, CDR2 SQIVND, per germline (reference sequence).

The V call is TRBV7-6, the J call TRBJ2-3; 13 nucleotides match TRBD2. The ends lost 4 bases at V and 0 bases at J; junction bases unmatched: 7. Germline lookup yields CDR1 SGHVS and CDR2 FNYEAQ. This CDR3 region has 18 residues. The CDR3 sequence is CASSSGLAGHQSTDTQYF. CDR3 DNA sequence: TGTGCCAGCAGCTCGGGACTAGCGGGGCACCAAAGCACAGATACGCAGTATTTT.

V gene TRBV4-3 combines with J gene TRBJ2-5; TRBD2 aligns across 15 bases. Germline V gene lookup returns CDR1 LGHNA and CDR2 YSLEER. This CDR3 comprises 18 residues. Unmatched junction bases numbered 8, after V lost 1 base and J lost 5 bases. DNA for the CDR3: TGCGCCAGCAGCCAAGGGAGGACTAGCGGGGGGGTTTGGGAGACCCAGTACTTC. Residues: CASSQGRTSGGVWETQYF.

The chain combines TRBV5-4 with TRBJ2-3; 15 nucleotides match TRBD2. This CDR3 has 17 amino acids. J gave up 3 bases and V 4 bases, and 6 bases lay outside the gene matches. The germline CDR1 and CDR2 sequences are SGHNT and YYREEE (reference sequence). The CDR3 DNA reads as TGTGCCAGCAGCCCCGGGACTAGCGGGGGGACGACAGATACGCAGTATTTT. This encodes CASSPGTSGGTTDTQYF.

The chain uses TRBV15 and TRBJ2-7, with a weak D call TRBD1 (6 bases). The CDR3 has 15 residues. Germline-derived CDR1 and CDR2 are LNHNV and YYDKDF (reference sequence). Trimming removed 5 bases from V and 2 bases from J, with 16 bases in between. For the CDR3, the DNA is TGTGCCACCAGCCGCTTGCGACAGGAACCCTACGAGCAGTACTTC. It translates to CATSRLRQEPYEQYF.

There are many counts of this clone. The CDR3 DNA reads TGTGCCAGTAGACAGGATGGCTATGGCTACACCTTC. Translating it yields CASRQDGYGYTF. The chain has TRBV19 and TRBJ1-2; the D gene is possibly TRBD1 (5 bases). Germline V gives CDR1 LNHDA, CDR2 SQIVND (reference sequence). The CDR3 extends over 12 amino acids. Trimming pared 6 bases from V and 4 bases from J, leaving 9 bases between.

This rearrangement joins TRBV3-1 (or the pseudogene TRBV3-2) to TRBJ2-3; TRBD2 matches at 13 bases. J gave up 7 bases and V 0 bases, and 7 bases lay outside the gene matches. From germline, CDR1 is LGHDT and CDR2 YNNKEL (reference sequence). The CDR3 is 17 residues long. The CDR3: CASSQDRGLAGINTQYF. CDR3 nucleotide sequence: TGTGCCAGCAGCCAAGATAGGGGACTAGCGGGAATCAATACGCAGTATTTT.

The rearrangement joins TRBV7-2 to TRBJ2-2, with D unclear. CDR1 SGHTA and CDR2 FQGNSA come from the germline V gene. CDR3 size: 14 residues. The germline V and J ends were trimmed by 4 bases and 4 bases, with 10 bases remaining between them. The CDR3 here is CASSYTPGTGELFF. CDR3 nucleotide sequence: TGTGCCAGCAGCTACACCCCGGGCACCGGGGAGCTGTTTTTT.

This clone was observed a few times. V is TRBV7-9 and J is TRBJ2-5, with 10 bases identical to TRBD1. Germline trimming cut 6 bases from V and 4 bases from J; bases unmatched to any gene: 5. CDR1 SEHNR and CDR2 FQNEAQ come from the germline V gene (reference sequence). The CDR3 is made up of 14 amino acids. The CDR3 here is CASSRDRGTETQYF. CDR3 bases: TGTGCCAGCAGTCGGGACAGGGGAACAGAGACCCAGTACTTC.

This rearrangement joins TRBV20-1 to TRBJ1-2, with D maybe TRBD1 (5 bases). Trimming stripped 3 bases from V and 2 bases from J, with 10 bases between. Germline V CDR1 and CDR2: DFQATT, SNEGSKA (reference sequence). The CDR3 length is 13 residues. The CDR3 loop reads CSASITGNYGYTF. CDR3 DNA sequence: TGCAGTGCTAGTATAACAGGAAACTATGGCTACACCTTC.

The chain links TRBV19 to TRBJ2-7; TRBD1 matches 8 bases. V was clipped by 4 bases and J by 7 bases; unmatched bases: 6. This CDR3 contains 13 residues. Germline lookup yields CDR1 LNHDA and CDR2 SQIVND (reference sequence). In DNA form, the CDR3 reads TGTGCCAGTAGTAAGGACAGGGAAGGTGAGCAGTACTTC. Its protein is CASSKDREGEQYF.

This clone was counted only a few times. This chain joins TRBV20-1 and TRBJ2-4; 7 nucleotides align to TRBD1. Germline V gene lookup returns CDR1 DFQATT and CDR2 SNEGSKA (reference sequence). Germline trimming cut 3 bases from V and 5 bases from J; bases unmatched to any gene: 7. The length of the CDR3 is 14 residues. The CDR3 DNA reads TGCAGTGCTAGTTCATGGGACAGAGAAAACATTCAGTACTTC. Its translation is CSASSWDRENIQYF.

The rearrangement links TRBV5-6 to TRBJ1-3; the match to TRBD1 covers 8 bases. Germline lookup yields CDR1 SGHDT and CDR2 YYEEEE. CDR3 length: 17 residues. The V segment lost 4 bases and the J segment 5 bases; nucleotides outside the gene matches: 14. CDR3 nucleotide sequence: TGTGCCAGCAGCAGCACCGCCCGGACAGGGAAAAGAAACACCATATATTTT. It is translated as CASSSTARTGKRNTIYF.

This clone was recorded a few times. The rearrangement joins TRBV2 to TRBJ1-2; no clear D. The CDR3 consists of 12 residues. Germline V gene lookup returns CDR1 SNHLY and CDR2 FYNNEI. Trimming took off 7 bases at V and 8 bases at J, with 14 bases between the two ends. The CDR3: CASMMNGEGYTF. CDR3 in DNA: TGTGCCAGCATGATGAACGGAGAGGGCTACACCTTC. Based on the CDR3 plus reference TRBV2 and TRBJ1-2, the full variable domain is EPEVTQTPSHQVTQMGQEVILRCVPISNHLYFYWYRQILGQKVEFLVSFYNNEISEKSEIFDDQFSVERPDGSNFTLKIRSTKLEDSAMYFCASMMNGEGYTFGSGTRLTVV.

The V gene is TRBV25-1, the J gene TRBJ1-1; 7 bases map to TRBD1. CDR3 length: 15 amino acids. Germline CDR1 is MGHDK and CDR2 is SYGVNS. V trimming: 4 bases; J trimming: 1 base; junction bases outside the gene matches: 6. CDR3 bases: TGTGCCAGCAGTGCCTACAGGGGCGGGAACACTGAAGCTTTCTTT. This codes for CASSAYRGGNTEAFF.

The chain is built from TRBV7-2 and TRBJ1-1, with D tentatively TRBD1 (5 bases). CDR3 size: 14 residues. CDR1 and CDR2 from the germline V gene are SGHTA and FQGNSA. Trimming pared 5 bases from V and 8 bases from J, leaving 18 bases between. As DNA, the CDR3 is TGTGCCAGCAGCGGACGCCTTTGGGGCGCCGAAGCTTTCTTT. This encodes CASSGRLWGAEAFF.

The genes are TRBV7-3 and TRBJ2-3, with 9 bases fitting TRBD2. The germline gives CDR1 SGHTA, CDR2 FQGTGA. This CDR3 is built from 16 residues. The junction had 12 bases not matched to a gene; V was cut back by 5 bases and J by 6 bases. DNA of the CDR3: TGTGCCAGCAGCCATTGGGGCGGGAGGGTGATGGATACGCAGTATTTT. Residues: CASSHWGGRVMDTQYF.

This clone was counted a single time. The CDR3 is CASSLGTGGDTQYF. The CDR3 nucleotides read TGTGCCAGCAGCTTAGGGACAGGGGGAGATACGCAGTATTTT. The gene calls are TRBV11-3 and TRBJ2-3; 10 positions match TRBD1. There are 14 residues in the CDR3. The germline V gene has CDR1 SGHNT and CDR2 YENEEA. With 1 base clipped from V and 5 bases from J, the junction kept 0 bases outside the gene matches.

V and J are TRBV29-1 and TRBJ2-1; 10 nucleotides match TRBD1. The V and J ends lost 3 bases and 5 bases, in that order; junction bases with no gene match: 10. The CDR3 contains 16 residues. The germline V gene has CDR1 SQVTM and CDR2 ANQGSEA. This chain's CDR3 is CSVDNGGQGGDNEQFF. CDR3 nucleotides: TGCAGCGTTGATAACGGTGGACAGGGGGGGGACAATGAGCAGTTCTTC.

The chain uses TRBV5-1 and TRBJ2-6, with D tentatively TRBD2 (5 bases). Germline V gene sequence: CDR1 SGHRS, CDR2 YFSETQ. The CDR3 contains 17 residues. The V end lost 1 base, the J end lost 3 bases, and 14 bases lay between the germline ends. The CDR3 DNA reads as TGCGCCAGCAGCTTGACCCTGGTGGGGAGTGGGGCCAACGTCCTGACTTTC. Its protein is CASSLTLVGSGANVLTF.